This entry is about one TCR beta chain. Trimming removed 6 bases at V and 7 bases at J, with 19 bases between. The germline V gene encodes CDR1 LNHDA and CDR2 SQIVND (reference sequence). The CDR3 has 15 residues. TCRdb's table, derived via immunoSEQ multiplex PCR, lists solely in-frame clones and lacks some. The sample has hundreds of thousands of clones, 80% to 90% seen once. This entry is derived from a study of shared T cell receptors in the human thymus. These records were also assigned to another study, of human thymus T cells. That investigation notes: Finnish infants who were healthy and having corrective surgery for congenital heart defects made up the donors. Gene usage (both V and J) appeared biased in thymic and blood repertoires. Related research described thymic repertoires that were highly overlapping among unrelated individuals.

V is TRBV19 and J is TRBJ1-5, with D maybe TRBD1 (6 bases). The sequenced sample consisted of thymocytes. The receptor was isolated from a boy in the first two years of life with a congenital heart defect. The CDR3 nucleotides read TGTGCCAGTAGAACGACGACAGGAGGTTGGCAGCCCCAGCATTTT. This gives the protein CASRTTTGGWQPQHF.